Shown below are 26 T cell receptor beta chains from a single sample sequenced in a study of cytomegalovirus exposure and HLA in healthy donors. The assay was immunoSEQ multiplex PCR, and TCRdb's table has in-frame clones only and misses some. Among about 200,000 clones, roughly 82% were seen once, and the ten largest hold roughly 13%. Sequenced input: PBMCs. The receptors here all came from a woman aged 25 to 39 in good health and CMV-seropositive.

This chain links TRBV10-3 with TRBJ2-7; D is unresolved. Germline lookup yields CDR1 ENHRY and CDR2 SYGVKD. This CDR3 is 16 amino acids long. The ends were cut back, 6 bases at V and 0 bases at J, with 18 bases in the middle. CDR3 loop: CAIRETATSFSYEQYF. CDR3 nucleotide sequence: TGTGCCATCAGGGAAACAGCAACATCCTTCTCCTACGAGCAGTACTTC.

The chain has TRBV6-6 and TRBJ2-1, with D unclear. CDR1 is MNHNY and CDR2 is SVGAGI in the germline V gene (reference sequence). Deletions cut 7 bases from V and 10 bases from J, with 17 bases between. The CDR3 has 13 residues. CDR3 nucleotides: TGTGCCAGCACTCAAACTGCCTCTTTGGAGCAGTTCTTC. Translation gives CASTQTASLEQFF.

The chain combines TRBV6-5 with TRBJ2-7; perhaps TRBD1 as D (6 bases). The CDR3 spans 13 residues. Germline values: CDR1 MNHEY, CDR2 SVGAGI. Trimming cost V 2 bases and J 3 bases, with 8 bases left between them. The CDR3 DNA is TGTGCCAGCAGTTACGTAGGGGGCTACGAGCAGTACTTC. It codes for CASSYVGGYEQYF.

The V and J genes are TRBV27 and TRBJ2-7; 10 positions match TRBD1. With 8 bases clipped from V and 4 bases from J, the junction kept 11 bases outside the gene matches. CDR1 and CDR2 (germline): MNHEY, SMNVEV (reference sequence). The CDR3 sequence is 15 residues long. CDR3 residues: CASSVWGTGAYEQYF. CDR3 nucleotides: TGTGCCAGCTCCGTTTGGGGGACAGGGGCTTACGAGCAGTACTTC.

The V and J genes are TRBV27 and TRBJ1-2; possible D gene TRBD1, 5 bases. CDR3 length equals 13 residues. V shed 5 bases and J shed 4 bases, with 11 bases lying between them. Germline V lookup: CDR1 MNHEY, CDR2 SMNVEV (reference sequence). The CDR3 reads CASSPGGSYGYTF. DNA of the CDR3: TGTGCCAGCAGTCCTGGGGGGTCCTATGGCTACACCTTC.

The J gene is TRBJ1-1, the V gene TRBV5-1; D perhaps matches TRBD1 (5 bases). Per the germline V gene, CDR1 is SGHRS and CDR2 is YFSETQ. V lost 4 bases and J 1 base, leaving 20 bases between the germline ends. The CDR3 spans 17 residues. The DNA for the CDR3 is TGCGCCAGCAGCCTGCGGTGGCCGGGACTGACGAACACTGAAGCTTTCTTT. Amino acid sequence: CASSLRWPGLTNTEAFF. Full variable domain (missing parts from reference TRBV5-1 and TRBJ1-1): KAGVTQTPRYLIKTRGQQVTLSCSPISGHRSVSWYQQTPGQGLQFLFEYFSETQRNKGNFPGRFSGRQFSNSRSEMNVSTLELGDSALYLCASSLRWPGLTNTEAFFGQGTRLTVV.

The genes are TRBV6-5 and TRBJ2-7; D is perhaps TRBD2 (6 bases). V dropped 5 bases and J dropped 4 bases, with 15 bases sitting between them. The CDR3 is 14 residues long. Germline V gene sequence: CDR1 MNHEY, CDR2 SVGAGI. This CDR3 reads CASSQRRGYYEQYF. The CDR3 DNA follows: TGTGCCAGCAGTCAGAGGCGGGGATATTACGAGCAGTACTTC.

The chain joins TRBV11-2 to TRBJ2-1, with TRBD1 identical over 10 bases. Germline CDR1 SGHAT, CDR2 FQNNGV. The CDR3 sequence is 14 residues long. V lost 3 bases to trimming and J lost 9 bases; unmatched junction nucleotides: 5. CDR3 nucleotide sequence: TGTGCCAGCAGCTTTGGGACAGGGGAATTTGAGCAGTTCTTC. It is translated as CASSFGTGEFEQFF.

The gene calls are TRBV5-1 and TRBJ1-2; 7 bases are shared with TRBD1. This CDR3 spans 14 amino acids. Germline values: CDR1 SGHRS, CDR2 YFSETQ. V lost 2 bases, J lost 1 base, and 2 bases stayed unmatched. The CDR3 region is CASSFRDSNYGYTF. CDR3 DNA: TGCGCCAGCAGCTTCCGGGACAGTAACTATGGCTACACCTTC.

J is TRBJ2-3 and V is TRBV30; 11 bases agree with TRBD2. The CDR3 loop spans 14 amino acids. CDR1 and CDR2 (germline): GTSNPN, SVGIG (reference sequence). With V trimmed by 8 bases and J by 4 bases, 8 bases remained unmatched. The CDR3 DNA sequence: TGTGCCGGTTCGTTAGCGGGAGGGCCAGATACGCAGTATTTT. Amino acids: CAGSLAGGPDTQYF.

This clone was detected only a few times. This CDR3 is CASSTTTGVFAEAFF. For the CDR3, the DNA is TGTGCCAGCAGTACGACGACAGGGGTGTTCGCTGAAGCTTTCTTT. The chain links TRBV27 to TRBJ1-1, with 8 nucleotides matching TRBD1. Germline CDR1 MNHEY, CDR2 SMNVEV (reference sequence). The junction had 11 bases not matched to a gene; V was cut back by 5 bases and J by 6 bases. There are 15 residues in the CDR3.

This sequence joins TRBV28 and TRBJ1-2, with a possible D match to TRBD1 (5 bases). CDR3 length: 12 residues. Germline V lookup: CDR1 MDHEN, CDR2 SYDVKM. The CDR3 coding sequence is TGTGGCACAGGTACCGCTAACTATGGCTACACCTTC. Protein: CGTGTANYGYTF.

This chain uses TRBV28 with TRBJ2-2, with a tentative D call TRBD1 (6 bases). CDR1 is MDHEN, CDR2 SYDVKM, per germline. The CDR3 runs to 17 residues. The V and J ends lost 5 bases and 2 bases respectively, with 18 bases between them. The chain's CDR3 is CASSLAQGLANTGELFF. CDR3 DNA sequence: TGTGCCAGCAGTCTTGCCCAGGGGCTCGCAAACACCGGGGAGCTGTTTTTT.

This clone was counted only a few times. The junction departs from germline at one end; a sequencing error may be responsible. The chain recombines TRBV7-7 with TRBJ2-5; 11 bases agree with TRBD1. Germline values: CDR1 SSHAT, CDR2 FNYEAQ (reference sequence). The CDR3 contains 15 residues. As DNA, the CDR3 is TGTGCTAGCAGCCGGACAGGGGGCTTTGAGGAGACCCAGTACTTC. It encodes CASSRTGGFEETQYF.

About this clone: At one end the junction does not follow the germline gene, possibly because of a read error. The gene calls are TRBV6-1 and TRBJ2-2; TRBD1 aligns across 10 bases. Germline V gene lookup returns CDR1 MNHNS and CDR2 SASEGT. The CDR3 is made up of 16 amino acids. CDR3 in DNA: TGTGCCAGCAGTCAAGCCGGGACAGGGGTGACCGGGGAGCTGTTTTTT. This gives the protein CASSQAGTGVTGELFF.

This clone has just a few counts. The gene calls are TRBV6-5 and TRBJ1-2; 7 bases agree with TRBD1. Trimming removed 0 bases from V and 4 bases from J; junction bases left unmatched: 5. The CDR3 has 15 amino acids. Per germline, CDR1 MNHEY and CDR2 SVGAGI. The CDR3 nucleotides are TGTGCCAGCAGTTACTCGAACAGGGGTGGCTATGGCTACACCTTC. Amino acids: CASSYSNRGGYGYTF.

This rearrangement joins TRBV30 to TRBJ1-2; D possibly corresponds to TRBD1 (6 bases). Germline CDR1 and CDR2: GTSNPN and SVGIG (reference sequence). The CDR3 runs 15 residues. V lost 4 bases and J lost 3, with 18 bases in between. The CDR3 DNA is TGTGCCTGGATCCGACAGGAAAGGACCCACTATGGCTACACCTTC. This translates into CAWIRQERTHYGYTF.

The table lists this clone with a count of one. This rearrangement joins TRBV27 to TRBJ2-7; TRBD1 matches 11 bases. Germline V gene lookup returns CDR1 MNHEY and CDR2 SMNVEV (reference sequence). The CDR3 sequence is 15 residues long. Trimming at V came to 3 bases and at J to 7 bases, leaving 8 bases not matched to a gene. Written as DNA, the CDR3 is TGTGCCAGCAGTTTCTCCGGGACAGGGGGAGCGGAGCAGTACTTC. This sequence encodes CASSFSGTGGAEQYF.

The CDR3 loop is CASSLALAGAGANVLTF. The CDR3 DNA reads TGCGCCAGCAGCTTGGCACTAGCGGGGGCTGGGGCCAACGTCCTGACTTTC. The V gene is TRBV5-1, the J gene TRBJ2-6; 11 positions match TRBD2. CDR3 length: 17 residues. Germline assignment: CDR1 SGHRS and CDR2 YFSETQ. After removal of 0 bases from V and 2 bases from J, the junction contained 1 base not matched to a gene.

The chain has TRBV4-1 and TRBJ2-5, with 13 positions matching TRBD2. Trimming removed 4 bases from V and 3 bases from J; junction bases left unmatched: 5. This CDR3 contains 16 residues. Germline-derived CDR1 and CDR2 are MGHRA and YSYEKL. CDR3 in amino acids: CASSLEGLAGEETQYF. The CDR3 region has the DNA TGCGCCAGCAGCCTGGAAGGACTAGCGGGAGAAGAGACCCAGTACTTC.

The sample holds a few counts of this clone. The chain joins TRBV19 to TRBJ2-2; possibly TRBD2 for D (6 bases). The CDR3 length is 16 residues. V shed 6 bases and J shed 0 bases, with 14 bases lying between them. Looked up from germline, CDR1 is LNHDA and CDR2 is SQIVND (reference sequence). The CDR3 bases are TGTGCCAGTAGAGACGGCGGACTACCGAACACCGGGGAGCTGTTTTTT. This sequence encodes CASRDGGLPNTGELFF.

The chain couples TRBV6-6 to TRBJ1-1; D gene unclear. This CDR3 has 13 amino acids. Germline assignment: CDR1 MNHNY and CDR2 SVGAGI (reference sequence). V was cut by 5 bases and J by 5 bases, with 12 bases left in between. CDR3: CASSPRRGTEAFF. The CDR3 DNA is TGTGCCAGCAGTCCCCGACGGGGTACTGAAGCTTTCTTT.

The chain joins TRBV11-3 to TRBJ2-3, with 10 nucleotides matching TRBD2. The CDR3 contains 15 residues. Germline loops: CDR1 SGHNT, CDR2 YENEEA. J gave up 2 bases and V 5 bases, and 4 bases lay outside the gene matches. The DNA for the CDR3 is TGTGCCAGCAGCGAACTAGCGGGGCCCACAGATACGCAGTATTTT. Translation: CASSELAGPTDTQYF.

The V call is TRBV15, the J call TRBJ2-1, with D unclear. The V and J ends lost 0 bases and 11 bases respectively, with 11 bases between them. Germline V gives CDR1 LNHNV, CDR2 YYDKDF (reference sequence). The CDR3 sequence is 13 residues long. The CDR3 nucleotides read TGTGCCACCAGCAGAGATGTACAAACAAAGCAGTTCTTC. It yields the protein CATSRDVQTKQFF.

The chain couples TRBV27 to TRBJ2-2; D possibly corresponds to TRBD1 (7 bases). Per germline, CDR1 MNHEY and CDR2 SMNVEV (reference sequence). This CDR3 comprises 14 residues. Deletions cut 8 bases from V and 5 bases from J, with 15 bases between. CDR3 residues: CASSRTGGTGELFF. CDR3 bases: TGTGCCAGCTCGCGGACAGGAGGGACCGGGGAGCTGTTTTTT.

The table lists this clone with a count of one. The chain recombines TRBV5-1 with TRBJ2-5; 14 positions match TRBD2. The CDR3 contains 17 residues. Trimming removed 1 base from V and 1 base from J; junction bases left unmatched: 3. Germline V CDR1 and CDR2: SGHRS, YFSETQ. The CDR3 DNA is TGCGCCAGCAGCTTGCGACTAGCGGGAGGGATCCAAGAGACCCAGTACTTC. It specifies CASSLRLAGGIQETQYF.